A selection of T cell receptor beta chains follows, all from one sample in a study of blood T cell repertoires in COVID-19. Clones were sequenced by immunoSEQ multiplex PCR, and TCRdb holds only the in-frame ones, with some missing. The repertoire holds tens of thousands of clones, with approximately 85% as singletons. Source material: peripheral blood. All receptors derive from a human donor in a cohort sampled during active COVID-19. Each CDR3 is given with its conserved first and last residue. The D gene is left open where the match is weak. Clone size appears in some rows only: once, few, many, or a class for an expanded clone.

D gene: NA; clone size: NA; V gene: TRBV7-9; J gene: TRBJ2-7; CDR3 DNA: TGTGCCAGCAGCTTAGTGGGTAGCGCTACCTACGAGCAGTACTTC; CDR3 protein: CASSLVGSATYEQYF
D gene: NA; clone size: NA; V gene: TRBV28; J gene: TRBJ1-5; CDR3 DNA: TGTGCCAGCAGGGGGGCTGGGACACGCAATCAGCCCCAGCATTTT; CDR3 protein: CASRGAGTRNQPQHF
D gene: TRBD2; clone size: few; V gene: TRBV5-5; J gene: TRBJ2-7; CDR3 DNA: TGTGCCAGCAGCGCCCGGGGGGGGGTCGCCTACGAGCAGTACTTC; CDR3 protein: CASSARGGVAYEQYF
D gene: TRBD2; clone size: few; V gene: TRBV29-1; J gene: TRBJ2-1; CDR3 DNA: TGCAGCGTAGCCGGGACTAGCGGGAGAGGCGGCAATGAGCAGTTCTTC; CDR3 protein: CSVAGTSGRGGNEQFF
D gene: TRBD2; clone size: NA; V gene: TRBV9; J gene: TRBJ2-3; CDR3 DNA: TGTGCCAGCAGCGTCGGGACTAGCGGGGGCTCAGATACGCAGTATTTT; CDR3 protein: CASSVGTSGGSDTQYF
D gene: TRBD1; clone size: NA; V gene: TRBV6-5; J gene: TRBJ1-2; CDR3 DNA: TGTGCCAGCATTGGGCAGGGGGCGCGTAACTATGGCTACACCTTC; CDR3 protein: CASIGQGARNYGYTF
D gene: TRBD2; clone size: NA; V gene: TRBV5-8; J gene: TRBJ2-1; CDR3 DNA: TGTGCCAGCAGGAGGGCCGGGGGGACTGCGCTCGACAGTGAGCAGTTCTTC; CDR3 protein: CASRRAGGTALDSEQFF
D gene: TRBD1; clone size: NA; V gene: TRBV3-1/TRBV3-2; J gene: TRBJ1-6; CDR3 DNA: TGTGCCAGCAGCCAAGGGACAGGGCAGAGGTCACCCCTCCACTTT; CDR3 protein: CASSQGTGQRSPLHF
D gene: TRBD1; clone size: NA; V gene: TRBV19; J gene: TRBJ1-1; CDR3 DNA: TGTGCCAGCGGGGACAGGGTGAACACTGAAGCTTTCTTT; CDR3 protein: CASGDRVNTEAFF
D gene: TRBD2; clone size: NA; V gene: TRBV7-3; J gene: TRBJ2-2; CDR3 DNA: TGTGCCAGCAGCTCCGGGACTAGCGGGAACACCGGGGAGCTGTTTTTT; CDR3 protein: CASSSGTSGNTGELFF
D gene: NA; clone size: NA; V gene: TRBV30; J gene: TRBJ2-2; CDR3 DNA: TGTGCCTGGAGAGCCGGCACCGGGGAGCTGTTTTTT; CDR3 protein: CAWRAGTGELFF
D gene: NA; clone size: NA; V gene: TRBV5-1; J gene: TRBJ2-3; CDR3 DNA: TGCGCCAGCAGCTTGGTGACAGCAGCAGATACGCAGTATTTT; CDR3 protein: CASSLVTAADTQYF
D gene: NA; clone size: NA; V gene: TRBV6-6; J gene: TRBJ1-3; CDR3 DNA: TGTGCCAGCAGCACCGCAGGGGCTTCTGGAAACACCATATATTTT; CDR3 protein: CASSTAGASGNTIYF
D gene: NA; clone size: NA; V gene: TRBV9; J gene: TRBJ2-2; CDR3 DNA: TGTGCCAGCAACCGAGCGGGCTACAACACCGGGGAGCTGTTTTTT; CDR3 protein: CASNRAGYNTGELFF
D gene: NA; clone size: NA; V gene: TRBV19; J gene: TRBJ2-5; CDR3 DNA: TGTGCCAGTAGTACCCAGTACGGGGCCCAGTACTTC; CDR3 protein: CASSTQYGAQYF
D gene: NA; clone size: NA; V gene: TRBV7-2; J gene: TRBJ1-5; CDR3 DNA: TGTGCCAGCAGCTTAGCAGGGGCGGACAATCAGCCCCAGCATTTT; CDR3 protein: CASSLAGADNQPQHF
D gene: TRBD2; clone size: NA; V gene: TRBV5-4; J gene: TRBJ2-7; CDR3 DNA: TGTGCCAGCAGCTTGGCCGGCCTAGCGGGAGGTCCGAGCTCCTACGAGCAGTACTTC; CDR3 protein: CASSLAGLAGGPSSYEQYF
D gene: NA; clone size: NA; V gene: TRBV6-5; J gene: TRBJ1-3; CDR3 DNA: TGTGCCAGCAGTTTAGGAAACACCATATATTTT; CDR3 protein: CASSLGNTIYF
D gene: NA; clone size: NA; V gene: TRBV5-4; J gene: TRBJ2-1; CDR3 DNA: TGTGCCAGCAGCTTGCCTCGGAAGGGGAATGAGCAGTTCTTC; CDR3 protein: CASSLPRKGNEQFF
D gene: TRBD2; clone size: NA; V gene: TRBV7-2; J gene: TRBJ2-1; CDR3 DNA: TGTGCCAGCAGCTCAACACGACTAGCGGGGGGGCCAAATGAGCAGTTCTTC; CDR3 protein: CASSSTRLAGGPNEQFF
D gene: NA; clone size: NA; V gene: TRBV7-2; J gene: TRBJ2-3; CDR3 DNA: TGTGCCAGCACAGGAGGATCGGATACGCAGTATTTT; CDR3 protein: CASTGGSDTQYF
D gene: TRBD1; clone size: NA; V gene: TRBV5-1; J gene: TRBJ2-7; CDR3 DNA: TGCGCCAGCACCCCTGCAGGGGGAACCTACGAGCAGTACTTC; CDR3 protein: CASTPAGGTYEQYF